A selection of T cell receptor beta chains follows, all from one sample in a study of blood T cell repertoires in COVID-19. Data came from immunoSEQ multiplex PCR; TCRdb stores just in-frame clones and leaves some out. The sample carries just over 150,000 clones, about 88% recorded once. The specimen was peripheral blood. These receptors all stem from a woman aged 65 to 85 with acute or convalescent COVID-19. Both conserved end residues are part of each CDR3. The D gene is left open where the match is weak. Size tells how often a clone was seen (once, few, many) or the class of an expanded clone, and some rows leave it out.

cdr3_nt cdr3_aa j_call clone_size cdr3_length v_call d_call
TGTGCCAGCAGTTTATACATAAACATTCAGTACTTC CASSLYINIQYF TRBJ2-4 NA 12 TRBV28 NA
TGTGCCGAGCGGTGGGGTCCGGCTGGAAACACCATATATTTT CAERWGPAGNTIYF TRBJ1-3 once 14 TRBV21-1 NA
TGTGCCATCAGTGATGTCCTCCCACAGGTCTATGGCTACACCTTC CAISDVLPQVYGYTF TRBJ1-2 NA 15 TRBV10-3 NA
TGTGCCAGCAGTTACGGCCCCACTGAAGCTTTCTTT CASSYGPTEAFF TRBJ1-1 NA 12 TRBV6-2/TRBV6-3 NA
TGCGCCAGCAGTGAGTCGCACGGGAACGAGCAGTACTTC CASSESHGNEQYF TRBJ2-7 NA 13 TRBV10-2 NA
TGTGCCAGCAGTGAATGGAGCAGAAGCTCCTATAATTCACCCCTCCACTTT CASSEWSRSSYNSPLHF TRBJ1-6 NA 17 TRBV6-1 NA
TGTGCCACCAGCAGAGATCAAGTACAGGGGGGGCCGCGGAAAAACATTCAGTACTTC CATSRDQVQGGPRKNIQYF TRBJ2-4 NA 19 TRBV15 NA
TGTGCCATCAGTGTTGGCCAAACACGAGGCACTGAAGCTTTCTTT CAISVGQTRGTEAFF TRBJ1-1 NA 15 TRBV10-3 NA
TGTGCCAGCAGCCCCAGGACAGGGGACGTTGGCTCCTACGAGCAGTACTTC CASSPRTGDVGSYEQYF TRBJ2-7 many 17 TRBV11-2 TRBD1
TGTGCCTGGAGTGTCAGGGGGGCTCGGGCAGATACGCAGTATTTT CAWSVRGARADTQYF TRBJ2-3 NA 15 TRBV30 NA
TGTGCCAGCAGGGGGCAGGACCGGCCCAGCTCTGGGGCCAACGTCCTGACTTTC CASRGQDRPSSGANVLTF TRBJ2-6 NA 18 TRBV7-9 NA
TGTGCCAGCGGCCAGGGTTGGGGCTACACCTTC CASGQGWGYTF TRBJ1-2 NA 11 TRBV7-6 NA
TGTGCCAGCAGTTTCCACAGGGATAATTCACCCCTCCACTTT CASSFHRDNSPLHF TRBJ1-6 NA 14 TRBV27 NA
TGTGCCAGCGGAGACAGGGCATTTAAGGATAAGGGCTACACCTTC CASGDRAFKDKGYTF TRBJ1-2 NA 15 TRBV6-5 TRBD1
TGTGCCAGTAGTATGGAAGTAGGGGGCACTGAAGCTTTCTTT CASSMEVGGTEAFF TRBJ1-1 NA 14 TRBV19 NA
TGTGCCAGCAGTCAAGTACGTGCCCGACAGGGGGAGTATTTTGGCTACACCTTC CASSQVRARQGEYFGYTF TRBJ1-2 NA 18 TRBV14 TRBD1
TGTGCCACCAGCGCCCGGGACAGGGGTGTGAATGAGCAGTTCTTC CATSARDRGVNEQFF TRBJ2-1 once 15 TRBV15 TRBD1
TGCGCCAGCAGCCCTACGTGGGGCTACCAAGAGACCCAGTACTTC CASSPTWGYQETQYF TRBJ2-5 NA 15 TRBV4-1 NA
TGTGCCAGCAGTTTAGGTGAGGCACACCGGGGGACCTTC CASSLGEAHRGTF TRBJ1-2 NA 13 TRBV12-3/TRBV12-4 NA
TGTGCCAGCAGTTCAAACAGGGACACTGAAGCTTTCTTT CASSSNRDTEAFF TRBJ1-1 once 13 TRBV12-3/TRBV12-4 NA
TGTGCCAGCAGTTTTGCCAGGGCGAATGAGCAGTTCTTC CASSFARANEQFF TRBJ2-1 NA 13 TRBV27 NA
TGTGCCAGCAGCGCGGGACTAGCGGGGAGCCAAGAGACCCAGTACTTC CASSAGLAGSQETQYF TRBJ2-5 NA 16 TRBV9 TRBD2
TGTGCCAGCAGCCGGTTATCGGCTAACTATGGCTACACCTTC CASSRLSANYGYTF TRBJ1-2 NA 14 TRBV3-1/TRBV3-2 NA
TGTGCCAGCAAGGTACAGACTAGCACCGGGGAGCTGTTTTTT CASKVQTSTGELFF TRBJ2-2 few 14 TRBV2 NA
TGTGCCAGCAGCTTTTCAAACAGGGGTTCAAATACGCAGTATTTT CASSFSNRGSNTQYF TRBJ2-3 NA 15 TRBV5-5 TRBD1
TGTGCCAGCTCACCCCCTCTAGCGGGGAGCCCCTACGAGCAGTACTTC CASSPPLAGSPYEQYF TRBJ2-7 NA 16 TRBV18 TRBD2
TGTGCCAGCAGCCCCCGGGGAGGGGCGGGGAGGGAGACCCAGTACTTC CASSPRGGAGRETQYF TRBJ2-5 NA 16 TRBV7-6 TRBD2
TGTGCCAGCAGTTACGATAGAAATGAAAAACTGTTTTTT CASSYDRNEKLFF TRBJ1-4 NA 13 TRBV6-5 NA
TGTGCCAGTAGTCAACCGGGACAGGGATTGAACACTGAAGCTTTCTTT CASSQPGQGLNTEAFF TRBJ1-1 NA 16 TRBV19 TRBD1
TGTGCCAGCAGCTCCGCAGGCTCTGGGGCCAACGTCCTGACTTTC CASSSAGSGANVLTF TRBJ2-6 NA 15 TRBV7-2 NA
TGTGCCAGCAGTGGCGGGACAGGCCTCCCGGCGTATGGCTACACCTTC CASSGGTGLPAYGYTF TRBJ1-2 once 16 TRBV25-1 TRBD1
TGTGCCAGCAAGACCTCGTTCGTGGGACAGGGGGCAGATACGCAGTATTTT CASKTSFVGQGADTQYF TRBJ2-3 NA 17 TRBV2 TRBD1
TGTGCCAGCAGTGCGGGTCCTAACACCGGGGAGCTGTTTTTT CASSAGPNTGELFF TRBJ2-2 NA 14 TRBV6-4 NA
TGCGCCAGCAGCAACAACCGGGACAGGGAAGGACTGGTCTTTGGAAACACCATATATTTT CASSNNRDREGLVFGNTIYF TRBJ1-3 NA 20 TRBV5-1 TRBD1
TGTGCCAGCAGCCCGTCAGGGGGTTTCGGACAGCCCCAGCATTTT CASSPSGGFGQPQHF TRBJ1-5 NA 15 TRBV7-8 TRBD1
TGTGCCAGCAGCTTAGTCGGCGGGACAGGGGCGGCAGATACGCAGTATTTT CASSLVGGTGAADTQYF TRBJ2-3 NA 17 TRBV7-6 TRBD1
TGTGCCAGTAACAGGGGATGGGGTCAGCCCCAGCATTTT CASNRGWGQPQHF TRBJ1-5 few 13 TRBV19 TRBD1
TGTGCCAGCAGCCGGACTAGCGGGGGGGCCCTCGAGCAGTACTTC CASSRTSGGALEQYF TRBJ2-7 NA 15 TRBV7-2 TRBD2
TGTGCCAGCAGCAGCCGTCGGTCGCTAGCGGGGAGTTACAATGAGCAGTTCTTC CASSSRRSLAGSYNEQFF TRBJ2-1 NA 18 TRBV7-8 TRBD2
TGTGCCAGCAGCTCCCGGGGGTACTGGGATGAGCAGTTCTTC CASSSRGYWDEQFF TRBJ2-1 NA 14 TRBV7-8 NA
TGCGCCAGCAGGGGGGACAGGGACAGTTCAAGAAGCAATCAGCCCCAGCATTTT CASRGDRDSSRSNQPQHF TRBJ1-5 NA 18 TRBV23-1 TRBD1
TGTGCCAGCAGCCAAGTACAGGGTTCCTACGAGCAGTACTTC CASSQVQGSYEQYF TRBJ2-7 NA 14 TRBV3-1/TRBV3-2 NA